This is a list of T cell receptor beta chains from one sample in a study of cytomegalovirus exposure and HLA in healthy donors. Data came from immunoSEQ multiplex PCR; TCRdb stores just in-frame clones and leaves some out. This sample yields around 250,000 clones, of which around 81% are seen a single time; about 7.5% belongs to the top ten. Sequencing input: PBMCs. These receptor sequences come from an older woman in good health and CMV-seropositive. Each CDR3 is given with its conserved first and last residue. The D gene is left open where the match is weak. The size field is filled for only some rows; it gives once, few, many or a size class.

size	D	V	J	CDR3	DNA
NA	NA	TRBV7-2	TRBJ1-1	CASSLRASGHLNTEAFF	TGTGCCAGCAGCTTAAGGGCCTCGGGACATCTGAACACTGAAGCTTTCTTT
NA	TRBD1	TRBV23-1	TRBJ1-5	CASSQSVGQGYVSAQPQHF	TGCGCCAGCAGTCAATCGGTAGGACAGGGATACGTTTCGGCTCAGCCCCAGCATTTT
NA	TRBD1	TRBV5-1	TRBJ2-7	CASSSGQDSYEQYF	TGCGCCAGCAGCTCGGGACAGGACAGCTACGAGCAGTACTTC
NA	NA	TRBV4-1	TRBJ1-1	CASSQVVPSPLNTEAFF	TGCGCCAGCAGCCAAGTAGTTCCCTCCCCTTTGAACACTGAAGCTTTCTTT
NA	NA	TRBV19	TRBJ1-6	CASSPVFGSYNSPLHF	TGTGCCAGTAGTCCGGTCTTCGGCTCCTATAATTCACCCCTCCACTTT
few	TRBD2	TRBV15	TRBJ2-7	CATSTMTSGRTEEQYF	TGTGCCACCAGCACAATGACTAGCGGGAGAACGGAAGAGCAGTACTTC
NA	NA	TRBV5-1	TRBJ1-3	CASRGQGNTIYF	TGCGCCAGCAGAGGACAGGGAAACACCATATATTTT
NA	NA	TRBV10-1	TRBJ2-2	CASSQYRAGAGELFF	TGCGCCAGCAGCCAGTACAGGGCGGGGGCCGGGGAGCTGTTTTTT
few	TRBD2	TRBV9	TRBJ2-2	CASSVTGTSGTGELFF	TGTGCCAGCAGCGTAACCGGGACTAGCGGGACCGGGGAGCTGTTTTTT
few	NA	TRBV5-5	TRBJ2-7	CASSPRIPYEQYF	TGTGCCAGCAGCCCCAGAATCCCCTACGAGCAGTACTTC
NA	TRBD2	TRBV29-1	TRBJ2-3	CSAPLAGGPLTDTQYF	TGCAGCGCCCCCCTAGCGGGAGGGCCTCTCACAGATACGCAGTATTTT
NA	NA	TRBV6-5	TRBJ2-7	CASSYSRVREQYF	TGTGCCAGCAGTTACTCCCGGGTCCGCGAGCAGTACTTC
once	NA	TRBV27	TRBJ1-1	CATVGMNTEAFF	TGTGCCACCGTCGGGATGAACACTGAAGCTTTCTTT